This T cell receptor beta chain derives from a study of regulatory T cells in long-lasting Graves disease listed by TCRdb under 2021. Background for the entire study: Newly diagnosed Graves' disease patients had taken antithyroid drugs for less than 3 months. Persistent Graves' disease patients were compared with newly diagnosed Graves' disease patients by peripheral blood TCR sequencing and RNA sequencing. The study took place in China and was registered as a clinical trial. A total of about 35 samples underwent TCR sequencing, from around 13 patients with persistent Graves' disease and approximately 20 patients with newly diagnosed Graves' disease.

V loses 4 bases, J loses 0 bases, and the germline ends lie 13 bases apart. The CDR3 holds 17 amino acids from the cysteine to the phenylalanine. Of the read, only the CDR3 DNA is kept; its 51 bases are in frame from base 1. Results the study describes overall, beyond this receptor: Sequencing and analysis were limited to the TCR beta chain. Because the primary lesion, thyroid tissue, could not be accessed, the study looked at peripheral blood alone. Persistent disease showed preferential use of TRBV28, TRBJ1-2 and TRBJ2-5, whereas newly diagnosed disease favored TRBV20-1 and TRBJ2-1. A larger number of public clonotypes was shared among persistent patients (more than 2,500) than among newly diagnosed patients (approximately 1,000). As a limitation, the authors acknowledged that the small sample size may reduce accuracy. Compared with newly diagnosed patients, patients with persistent Graves' disease had lower TCR Shannon entropy and fewer highly expanded clones, which suggests clonal expansion.

This clonotype was found many times. The clone's antigen remains unknown. No base qualities exist here, and no much larger clone lies one base off it. The library was prepared using multiplex PCR. TCRdb shows the sequencer as Illumina HiSeq 4000. CDR3 regions were amplified by Arm-PCR with iRepertoire HTBI primers to construct TCR beta libraries. Gel purification was performed on PCR products prior to sequencing. Under the source paper's analysis protocol: A total of some 65 TRBV and approximately 15 TRBJ segments were identified across samples and were used for gene usage analysis of CDR3 amino acid clonotypes. COPE and FqMerger were used to merge the filtered high-quality paired reads into contigs. BLAST was used to align contigs to IMGT TRBV, TRBD and TRBJ reference genes, and CDR3 was defined according to IMGT. Highly expanded clones were defined as clonotypes with a frequency above 0.1%. Repertoire diversity was measured by Shannon entropy, and V-J evenness by the Gini coefficient. Clonotypes shared by more than one individual were considered public. TCRdb trimmed public reads at Q25 via fastp, called clones via MiXCR and kept in-frame beta chains. Duplicate CDR3 protein sequences are folded into a single record with the most common DNA and genes. None of the V and J calls come from the authors' own analysis; TCRdb made them. Across this sample there are under 300,000 distinct CDR3 sequences, with approximately 16% seen only once. About 20% of the sample goes to the ten largest clones.

The time point tag for this specimen amounts to: newly diagnosed GD, antithyroid drugs for less than 3 months. RNA was extracted from PBMCs in TRIzol for both TCR sequencing and RNA sequencing. The diagnosis of Graves' disease was made according to American Thyroid Association guidelines. The patients came from an endocrinology department in Xi'an, China. Each patient gave approximately 8.8 milliliters of peripheral blood, collected in an EDTA anticoagulant tube. PBMCs were isolated by Ficoll Paque Plus density gradient separation without further T cell sorting. An Agilent 2100 Bioanalyzer and agarose gel were used to check RNA quality, and a NanoDrop 2000 was used to measure RNA concentration.

The TCR was taken from a female donor with Graves disease. The chain links TRBV12-3 or TRBV12-4 with TRBJ2-6, with no reliable assignment of the D segment. Sequences were derived from peripheral blood mononuclear cells (PBMCs), sampled at new diagnosis, from a patient treated with antithyroid drugs. The nucleotide sequence reads as follows: TGTGCCAGCAGTTACTACTTCGACACCTCTGGGGCCAACGTCCTGACTTTC. Translated, this gives CASSYYFDTSGANVLTF.